The 27 T cell receptor beta chains below come from one sample, sequenced in a study of CD8 T cells in Susac syndrome. About 0.5 to 1 ug RNA was reverse transcribed with random hexamers. TCRdb itself ran the immunoSEQ multiplex PCR reads through MiXCR, one entry per CDR3 protein. The sample records around 180,000 distinct CDR3 sequences, 90% to 95% being singletons. Sample: CD4+ T cells from PBMCs. The source is a human donor with Susac syndrome.

J is TRBJ2-5 and V is TRBV20-1, with D perhaps matching TRBD2 (7 bases). Trimming took 5 bases from V and 5 from J, leaving 12 bases between them. The germline CDR1 and CDR2 sequences are DFQATT and SNEGSKA (reference sequence). The CDR3 runs to 12 residues. Here the CDR3 reads CSAYRDYETQYF. The CDR3, as DNA: TGCAGTGCTTACAGGGACTATGAGACCCAGTACTTC.

The V and J genes are TRBV2 and TRBJ1-4, with D tentatively TRBD1 (5 bases). Germline V lookup: CDR1 SNHLY, CDR2 FYNNEI. The CDR3 sequence is 15 residues long. Trimming stripped 6 bases from V and 0 bases from J, with 11 bases between. Here the CDR3 reads CASSAVTATNEKLFF. CDR3 nucleotides: TGTGCCAGCAGCGCCGTGACAGCAACTAATGAAAAACTGTTTTTT.

CDR3 nucleotides: TGCAGCGCCCGTTTTGGGACAGGGAATCAGCCCCAGCATTTT. Translating it yields CSARFGTGNQPQHF. The J gene is TRBJ1-5, the V gene TRBV29-1; 9 nucleotides align to TRBD1. The germline CDR1 and CDR2 sequences are SQVTM and ANQGSEA. V dropped 7 bases and J dropped 4; count of bases not matched to a gene: 8. This CDR3 is built from 14 residues. The full variable domain, completed using reference TRBV29-1 and TRBJ1-5, is SAVISQKPSRDICQRGTSLTIQCQVDSQVTMMFWYRQQPGQSLTLIATANQGSEATYESGFVIDKFPISRPNLTFSTLTVSNMSPEDSSIYLCSARFGTGNQPQHFGDGTRLSIL.

The genes are TRBV12-3 or TRBV12-4 and TRBJ2-6, with 7 bases fitting TRBD1. After removal of 5 bases from V and 0 bases from J, the junction contained 7 bases not matched to a gene. The CDR3 is 17 amino acids. Here the CDR3 DNA reads TGTGCCAGCAGTCCGGCGACAGGGCTCTCTGGGGCCAACGTCCTGACTTTC. Amino acids: CASSPATGLSGANVLTF.

The chain combines TRBV9 with TRBJ2-5; TRBD2 matches at 13 bases. V was pared by 3 bases and J by 4 bases, with 6 bases of the junction left unmatched. CDR1 is SGDLS and CDR2 is YYNGEE in the germline V gene. The length of the CDR3 is 16 residues. The CDR3 reads CASSAGTSGALETQYF. Written as DNA, the CDR3 is TGTGCCAGCAGCGCAGGGACTAGCGGGGCCCTAGAGACCCAGTACTTC.

V usage is TRBV7-8 and J usage is TRBJ2-5; 10 bases align to TRBD2. The CDR3 is 20 amino acids. J was trimmed by 2 bases and V by 1 base; bases with no gene match: 16. Germline loops: CDR1 SGHVS, CDR2 FQNEAQ. The DNA of the CDR3 is TGTGCCAGCAGCTTAGAAGCGGCTGGCGGAACTAGCGGGGCACAAGAGACCCAGTACTTC. Amino acids: CASSLEAAGGTSGAQETQYF.

The rearrangement links TRBV29-1 to TRBJ1-5, with D maybe TRBD1 (6 bases). CDR1 is SQVTM, CDR2 ANQGSEA, per germline. With 6 bases removed from V and 2 bases from J, the gap between germline ends came to 17 bases. This CDR3 is 15 amino acids long. This CDR3 is CSVAAGASGNQPQHF. CDR3 coding DNA: TGCAGCGTAGCAGCAGGGGCCTCAGGCAATCAGCCCCAGCATTTT.

This clonotype was observed a single time. The CDR3 here is CSVVQLQQFF. DNA for the CDR3: TGCAGCGTTGTGCAGCTTCAGCAGTTCTTC. The chain joins TRBV29-1 to TRBJ2-1; D unresolved. The germline V gene has CDR1 SQVTM and CDR2 ANQGSEA. This CDR3 has 10 residues. Trimming removed 4 bases from V and 11 bases from J, with 9 bases in between.

The CDR3 spells CASSSPAGQGANEQFF. The CDR3 bases are TGTGCCAGCAGCTCTCCGGCGGGACAGGGGGCCAATGAGCAGTTCTTC. The chain employs TRBV11-1 and TRBJ2-1, with 12 bases identical to TRBD1. This CDR3 comprises 16 residues. Germline CDR1 reads SGHAT; CDR2 reads FQDESV (reference sequence). The V and J ends lost 4 bases and 6 bases, in that order; junction bases with no gene match: 7.

This sequence joins TRBV2 and TRBJ1-1, with D tentatively TRBD1 (5 bases). V lost 5 bases, J lost 6 bases, and 13 bases lay in between. Germline V lookup: CDR1 SNHLY, CDR2 FYNNEI. The CDR3 has 13 residues. The CDR3 region has the DNA TGTGCCAGCAGTCCGCGTGAGGGGTCTGAAGCTTTCTTT. It encodes CASSPREGSEAFF.

The chain links TRBV5-5 to TRBJ2-3, with a tentative D call TRBD1 (5 bases). V was trimmed by 0 bases and J by 6 bases, leaving 17 bases between them. In germline, CDR1 is SGHKS, CDR2 YYEKEE (reference sequence). The CDR3 has 16 amino acids. The CDR3, as DNA: TGTGCCAGCAGCTTGGGACAGCCAAGATCCCTCGATACGCAGTATTTT. Protein: CASSLGQPRSLDTQYF.

The chain joins TRBV18 to TRBJ2-5; 10 positions match TRBD2. Germline assignment: CDR1 KGHSH and CDR2 LQKENI. V lost 6 bases to trimming and J lost 2 bases; unmatched junction nucleotides: 6. CDR3 length: 15 residues. The CDR3 bases are TGTGCCAGCTCCCGTGGACTAGCGGAACAAGAGACCCAGTACTTC. Residues: CASSRGLAEQETQYF.

This chain uses TRBV3-1 with TRBJ2-7; no definite D call. CDR1 is LGHDT and CDR2 is YNNKEL in the germline V gene (reference sequence). V was cut by 6 bases and J by 3 bases, with 12 bases left in between. This CDR3 has 13 residues. The CDR3 spells CASSRSDGYEQYF. The CDR3 DNA is TGTGCCAGCAGTCGATCGGACGGCTACGAGCAGTACTTC.

The J gene is TRBJ2-1, the V gene TRBV6-5; 7 nucleotides line up with TRBD1. There are 13 residues in the CDR3. With 6 bases clipped from V and 4 bases from J, the junction kept 3 bases outside the gene matches. CDR1 is MNHEY, CDR2 SVGAGI, per germline. The CDR3 region has the DNA TGTGCCAGCAGGAGGGGACAGTACAATGAGCAGTTCTTC. It translates to CASRRGQYNEQFF.

This sequence joins TRBV27 and TRBJ1-1, with 8 positions matching TRBD1. CDR3 size: 13 residues. Looked up from germline, CDR1 is MNHEY and CDR2 is SMNVEV (reference sequence). With V trimmed by 4 bases and J by 7 bases, 5 bases remained unmatched. The CDR3 coding sequence is TGTGCCAGCAGTTCGGACAGGGCTTTTGAAGCTTTCTTT. Amino acids: CASSSDRAFEAFF.

Here the CDR3 DNA reads TGTGCCAGCAGCCAAGGGTCTGCAATAGTTTATGGCTACACCTTC. It specifies CASSQGSAIVYGYTF. V is TRBV3-1 and J is TRBJ1-2; D is ambiguous. This CDR3 spans 15 amino acids. V was clipped by 1 base and J by 5 bases, with 14 bases between them. The germline CDR1 and CDR2 sequences are LGHDT and YNNKEL (reference sequence).

The chain joins TRBV6-5 to TRBJ2-7; perhaps TRBD1 as D (5 bases). Germline loops: CDR1 MNHEY, CDR2 SVGAGI. There are 12 residues in the CDR3. Trimming cost V 7 bases and J 6 bases, with 13 bases left between them. CDR3 nucleotides: TGTGCCAGCATGGACACCGTCGGCGAGCAGTACTTC. This sequence encodes CASMDTVGEQYF.

V usage is TRBV3-1 and J usage is TRBJ2-6, with D unresolved. Trimming stripped 0 bases from V and 0 bases from J, with 6 bases between. CDR3 length: 16 amino acids. Germline V lookup: CDR1 LGHDT, CDR2 YNNKEL (reference sequence). CDR3 in amino acids: CASSQDIYSGANVLTF. CDR3 coding DNA: TGTGCCAGCAGCCAAGATATATACTCTGGGGCCAACGTCCTGACTTTC.

The V call is TRBV2, the J call TRBJ2-1, with 8 bases matching TRBD2. The CDR3 has 15 amino acids. From germline, CDR1 is SNHLY and CDR2 FYNNEI. Trimming cost V 0 bases and J 6 bases; bases outside gene matches: 4. The CDR3 DNA reads as TGTGCCAGCAGTGAAGCCCGCGGGGGGTCCAATGAGCAGTTCTTC. Translation gives CASSEARGGSNEQFF.

The V call is TRBV29-1, the J call TRBJ2-3, with D possibly called TRBD1 or TRBD2 (6 bases each). Trimming pared 4 bases from V and 0 bases from J, leaving 11 bases between. The CDR3 extends over 14 amino acids. CDR1 SQVTM and CDR2 ANQGSEA come from the germline V gene. CDR3 amino acids: CSVVGGPSTDTQYF. The CDR3 DNA reads as TGCAGCGTTGTGGGGGGCCCAAGCACAGATACGCAGTATTTT.

The chain combines TRBV29-1 with TRBJ2-5; 9 bases fit TRBD1. The CDR3 spans 12 residues. Germline CDR1 and CDR2: SQVTM and ANQGSEA. Trimming removed 7 bases from V and 4 bases from J; junction bases left unmatched: 4. CDR3 DNA: TGCAGCGCCTTGGACAGGGGAGAGACCCAGTACTTC. Residues: CSALDRGETQYF.

This chain links TRBV20-1 with TRBJ2-4; perhaps TRBD1 as D (5 bases). The germline V and J ends were trimmed by 5 bases and 6 bases, with 17 bases remaining between them. The V gene's germline CDR1 is DFQATT and CDR2 SNEGSKA (reference sequence). The CDR3 is 14 residues long. The CDR3 here is CSAYAATERNIQYF. The CDR3 nucleotides read TGCAGTGCTTACGCTGCGACAGAAAGAAACATTCAGTACTTC.

This chain joins TRBV20-1 and TRBJ2-5; D is unclear. The germline V gene has CDR1 DFQATT and CDR2 SNEGSKA (reference sequence). The CDR3 extends over 11 amino acids. Trimming removed 4 bases from V and 4 bases from J, with 7 bases in between. The DNA of the CDR3 is TGCAGTGCTATGACGATAGAGACCCAGTACTTC. Protein: CSAMTIETQYF.

This chain uses TRBV7-9 with TRBJ1-2; the D gene is possibly TRBD1 (5 bases). CDR1 and CDR2 from the germline V gene are SEHNR and FQNEAQ (reference sequence). V gave up 1 base and J gave up 3 bases, with 12 bases separating them. The CDR3 runs to 15 residues. Here the CDR3 DNA reads TGTGCCAGCAGCTTAGAGGTGACGGGGCACTATGGCTACACCTTC. Amino acid sequence: CASSLEVTGHYGYTF.

The chain carries TRBV10-3 and TRBJ2-7; no clear D gene. Germline values: CDR1 ENHRY, CDR2 SYGVKD. The CDR3 sequence is 12 residues long. The ends were cut back, 9 bases at V and 5 bases at J, with 14 bases in the middle. CDR3 DNA sequence: TGTGCCATGGAATCGCAGTGGAACGAGCAGTACTTC. Protein product: CAMESQWNEQYF.

The chain couples TRBV18 to TRBJ2-7; the match to TRBD2 covers 12 bases. This CDR3 has 15 amino acids. J gave up 5 bases and V 6 bases, and 8 bases lay outside the gene matches. Germline CDR1 KGHSH, CDR2 LQKENI. Here the CDR3 DNA reads TGTGCCAGCTCCCGGCTGGGACTAGCGGGTAACGAGCAGTACTTC. Protein: CASSRLGLAGNEQYF.

This sequence joins TRBV7-9 and TRBJ2-1; 14 bases fit TRBD2. With V trimmed by 1 base and J by 6 bases, 5 bases remained unmatched. Germline CDR1 is SEHNR and CDR2 is FQNEAQ (reference sequence). This CDR3 is built from 17 residues. The CDR3 sequence is CASSLDGTSGGINEQFF. The CDR3 coding sequence is TGTGCCAGCAGCTTAGACGGGACTAGCGGGGGAATCAATGAGCAGTTCTTC. Based on the CDR3 plus reference TRBV7-9 and TRBJ2-1, the full variable domain is DTGVSQNPRHKITKRGQNVTFRCDPISEHNRLYWYRQTLGQGPEFLTYFQNEAQLEKSRLLSDRFSAERPKGSFSTLEIQRTEQGDSAMYLCASSLDGTSGGINEQFFGPGTRLTVL.